A selection of T cell receptor beta chains follows, all from one sample in a study of T-cell reconstitution after alpha-beta-depleted transplantation in children. TCRdb re-analysed the PCR reads in MiXCR, keeping a single row per CDR3 protein. This sample has approximately 640,000 distinct CDR3 sequences, with approximately 15% found just once. Sequences were derived from PBMCs from the stem cell graft donor, sampled from the stem cell graft. These receptors all stem from a human donor who donated a stem cell graft to a child with acute myeloid leukemia. Each CDR3 is given with its conserved first and last residue. Fields, in order: D gene, J gene, V gene, clone size, CDR3 protein, CDR3 DNA. D genes are given only for firm matches. Expanded clones get a size class; other rows say once, few or many, or leave the size out.

>.|TRBJ1-5|TRBV24-1|many
CATSETGLLHQPQHF
TGTGCCACCAGTGAAACGGGACTGCTCCATCAGCCCCAGCATTTT
>.|TRBJ1-1|TRBV20-1|many
CSARALGTEAFF
TGCAGTGCTAGAGCCCTCGGAACTGAAGCTTTCTTT
>.|TRBJ1-1|TRBV10-3|many
CAISESSRQSNTEAFF
TGTGCCATCAGTGAGTCGAGTCGACAGTCGAACACTGAAGCTTTCTTT
>TRBD2|TRBJ2-2|TRBV20-1|.
CSARPLAGNTNTGELFF
TGCAGTGCTAGACCTCTAGCGGGAAACACGAACACCGGGGAGCTGTTTTTT
>.|TRBJ1-4|TRBV4-1|few
CASSEMVDEKLFF
TGCGCCAGCAGCGAGATGGTGGATGAAAAACTGTTTTTT
>TRBD1|TRBJ1-2|TRBV20-1|many
CSARSDRRTGYTF
TGCAGTGCTCGCTCGGACAGGAGAACTGGCTACACCTTC
>TRBD1|TRBJ1-2|TRBV20-1|many
CSGRLQGAYGYTF
TGCAGTGGGAGACTACAGGGGGCGTATGGCTACACCTTC
>.|TRBJ1-2|TRBV20-1|many
CSAGREELNYGYTF
TGCAGTGCTGGGCGAGAGGAGCTTAACTATGGCTACACCTTC
>.|TRBJ1-2|TRBV27|many
CASTPGLSHGYTF
TGTGCCAGCACCCCGGGACTTTCTCATGGCTACACCTTC
>.|TRBJ1-1|TRBV29-1|.
CSVRLLNTEAFF
TGCAGCGTACGGCTTTTAAACACTGAAGCTTTCTTT
>TRBD1|TRBJ2-7|TRBV7-8|few
CASSYMGQLSYEQYF
TGTGCCAGCAGCTACATGGGACAGCTCTCCTACGAGCAGTACTTC
>.|TRBJ2-2|TRBV20-1|few
CSARDLSRAGGTGELFF
TGCAGTGCTAGAGATCTATCAAGGGCGGGTGGCACCGGGGAGCTGTTTTTT
>TRBD1|TRBJ2-5|TRBV29-1|many
CSVAPGQVETQYF
TGCAGCGTCGCCCCCGGACAGGTGGAGACCCAGTACTTC
>.|TRBJ2-7|TRBV9|.
CASSVARPNIYEQYF
TGTGCCAGCAGCGTAGCCCGGCCCAATATATACGAGCAGTACTTC
>.|TRBJ1-5|TRBV15|.
CATSRVPGLDQPQHF
TGTGCCACCAGCAGAGTCCCAGGTTTGGATCAGCCCCAGCATTTT
>.|TRBJ2-3|TRBV20-1|many
CSARWSTDTQYF
TGCAGTGCTAGGTGGAGCACAGATACGCAGTATTTT
>TRBD1|TRBJ1-1|TRBV13|few
CASSTDREGTEAFF
TGTGCCAGCAGCACGGACAGGGAAGGCACTGAAGCTTTCTTT
>TRBD1|TRBJ2-1|TRBV28|many
CASSSLVRQGARREQFF
TGTGCCAGCAGCTCCCTAGTTAGACAGGGGGCGCGACGTGAGCAGTTCTTC
>TRBD2|TRBJ2-1|TRBV4-3|many
CASSQDRVSGGANGQFF
TGCGCCAGCAGCCAAGATAGAGTTAGCGGGGGGGCAAACGGGCAGTTCTTC
>TRBD2|TRBJ2-3|TRBV7-2|many
CASSLRLAGGLTDTQYF
TGTGCCAGCAGCTTAAGGCTAGCGGGGGGCCTTACAGATACGCAGTATTTT
>.|TRBJ2-3|TRBV6-5|many
CASSSFIGLITDTQYF
TGTGCCAGCAGTTCCTTTATAGGCTTAATAACAGATACGCAGTATTTT
>.|TRBJ2-7|TRBV20-1|many
CSARERSEAYEQYF
TGCAGTGCTAGAGAGAGAAGCGAGGCATACGAGCAGTACTTC
>.|TRBJ2-7|TRBV15|many
CATSSDRGSSGEQYF
TGTGCCACCAGCAGCGACCGGGGTTCCTCAGGGGAGCAGTACTTC
>TRBD1|TRBJ2-2|TRBV10-3|.
CAIRGQGDAGELFF
TGTGCCATCAGGGGACAGGGGGACGCCGGGGAGCTGTTTTTT
>.|TRBJ1-5|TRBV7-8|few
CASSSVPTGQPQHF
TGTGCCAGCAGCTCCGTCCCAACGGGGCAGCCCCAGCATTTT
>TRBD2|TRBJ2-3|TRBV4-3|.
CASSQGLARDTQYF
TGCGCCAGCAGCCAAGGACTAGCGAGAGATACGCAGTATTTT
>TRBD1|TRBJ1-1|TRBV20-1|.
CSAGTQTGRVNTEAFF
TGCAGTGCTGGGACCCAGACAGGGAGGGTTAACACTGAAGCTTTCTTT
>TRBD2|TRBJ2-1|TRBV5-4|.
CASSLVMGGGWRSYNEQFF
TGTGCCAGCAGCTTGGTGATGGGCGGGGGGTGGAGGTCCTACAATGAGCAGTTCTTC
>TRBD1|TRBJ2-7|TRBV9|many
CASSPFGQGSSYEQYF
TGTGCCAGCAGCCCTTTCGGACAGGGGAGCTCCTACGAGCAGTACTTC
>TRBD1|TRBJ2-6|TRBV28|.
CASSPPGTGNVLTF
TGTGCCAGCAGTCCCCCCGGGACAGGCAACGTCCTGACTTTC
>TRBD1|TRBJ1-6|TRBV20-1|many
CSALLGQGNSPLHF
TGCAGTGCGCTTCTGGGACAGGGCAATTCACCCCTCCACTTT
>.|TRBJ2-7|TRBV14|few
CASSQEISYEQYF
TGTGCCAGCAGCCAAGAAATCAGCTACGAGCAGTACTTC
>.|TRBJ1-5|TRBV12-3/TRBV12-4|many
CASSLTGSNQPQHF
TGTGCCAGCAGCCTTACAGGGAGCAATCAGCCCCAGCATTTT
>TRBD2|TRBJ2-3|TRBV7-3|.
CASSFGLAATDTQYF
TGTGCCAGCAGCTTTGGGCTAGCGGCCACAGATACGCAGTATTTT
>.|TRBJ2-7|TRBV6-1|many
CASSEGLEQYF
TGTGCCAGCAGTGAAGGGTTGGAGCAGTACTTC
>.|TRBJ2-1|TRBV20-1|many
CSAFRDPEQFF
TGCAGTGCTTTCCGGGACCCCGAGCAGTTCTTC
>.|TRBJ1-2|TRBV20-1|many
CSPYQGNNYGYTF
TGCAGTCCCTACCAGGGGAATAACTATGGCTACACCTTC
>TRBD1|TRBJ2-4|TRBV5-6|many
CASSLMDRGAKNIQYF
TGTGCCAGCAGCTTAATGGACAGGGGGGCCAAAAACATTCAGTACTTC
>.|TRBJ2-1|TRBV20-1|.
CSASDPKGISYNEQFF
TGCAGTGCTTCCGACCCGAAAGGGATCTCCTACAATGAGCAGTTCTTC
>.|TRBJ1-3|TRBV7-2|few
CASSSRWDTIYF
TGTGCCAGCAGCTCTCGATGGGACACCATATATTTT
>TRBD1|TRBJ1-2|TRBV20-1|few
CSAPRQGDGYTF
TGCAGTGCCCCGAGACAGGGAGATGGCTACACCTTC
>.|TRBJ1-4|TRBV5-5|.
CASSLEQPTTNEKLFF
TGTGCCAGCAGCTTGGAACAGCCGACAACTAATGAAAAACTGTTTTTT
>.|TRBJ2-7|TRBV12-3/TRBV12-4|few
CASSADSSSYEQYF
TGTGCCAGCAGTGCTGATTCAAGCTCCTACGAGCAGTACTTC
>.|TRBJ1-4|TRBV11-1|.
CASSSTWSVGQLYGDEKLFF
TGTGCCAGCAGCTCCACTTGGAGCGTGGGACAACTCTACGGGGATGAAAAACTGTTTTTT
>.|TRBJ2-1|TRBV12-3/TRBV12-4|.
CASSMRRSRGNEQFF
TGTGCCAGCAGTATGAGGAGGTCAAGGGGCAATGAGCAGTTCTTC
>TRBD1|TRBJ1-1|TRBV20-1|few
CSARTLRRGSGGSRGGNTEAFF
TGCAGTGCTAGAACACTAAGAAGGGGTTCAGGGGGCTCTCGGGGGGGGAACACTGAAGCTTTCTTT
>.|TRBJ1-4|TRBV2|.
CASRIYREANEKLFF
TGTGCCAGCAGGATATACAGGGAGGCTAATGAAAAACTGTTTTTT
>.|TRBJ1-2|TRBV10-2|few
CASSESGQPYGYTF
TGCGCCAGCAGTGAGTCGGGGCAGCCCTATGGCTACACCTTC
>.|TRBJ2-7|TRBV29-1|many
CSVADRSTYEQYF
TGCAGCGTTGCCGACAGGTCGACCTACGAGCAGTACTTC
>.|TRBJ2-5|TRBV6-5|few
CASSYGGLNKETQYF
TGTGCCAGCAGTTACGGAGGACTAAACAAAGAGACCCAGTACTTC
>.|TRBJ2-2|TRBV5-6|many
CASSLVQAGELFF
TGTGCCAGCAGCTTGGTACAGGCCGGGGAGCTGTTTTTT
>.|TRBJ2-6|TRBV24-1|.
CATSDPGHPLGANVLTF
TGTGCCACCAGTGATCCTGGACACCCCCTCGGGGCCAACGTCCTGACTTTC
>.|TRBJ1-3|TRBV7-9|.
CASSSDGRGNTIYF
TGTGCCAGCAGCTCCGACGGTCGGGGAAACACCATATATTTT
>.|TRBJ1-6|TRBV5-5|many
CASSPRSNSPLHF
TGTGCCAGCAGCCCGCGCAGTAATTCACCCCTCCACTTT
>TRBD1|TRBJ2-2|TRBV6-4|once
CASAGQGATGELFF
TGTGCCAGCGCTGGACAGGGAGCGACCGGGGAGCTGTTTTTT
>.|TRBJ2-3|TRBV12-3/TRBV12-4|.
CASSLASTGTDTQYF
TGTGCCAGCAGTTTAGCCTCTACAGGCACAGATACGCAGTATTTT
>TRBD1|TRBJ2-3|TRBV5-1|.
CASSSGDRGWADTQYF
TGCGCCAGCAGCTCGGGGGACAGGGGATGGGCAGATACGCAGTATTTT
>.|TRBJ1-1|TRBV11-2|few
CASSLGGATNTEAFF
TGTGCCAGCAGCTTAGGGGGGGCGACGAACACTGAAGCTTTCTTT
>.|TRBJ1-1|TRBV2|few
CASLLIERTEAFF
TGTGCCAGCCTGCTAATTGAGAGGACTGAAGCTTTCTTT
>TRBD1|TRBJ2-1|TRBV20-1|many
CSARGTGEWTNEQFF
TGCAGTGCTAGGGGGACAGGGGAATGGACAAATGAGCAGTTCTTC